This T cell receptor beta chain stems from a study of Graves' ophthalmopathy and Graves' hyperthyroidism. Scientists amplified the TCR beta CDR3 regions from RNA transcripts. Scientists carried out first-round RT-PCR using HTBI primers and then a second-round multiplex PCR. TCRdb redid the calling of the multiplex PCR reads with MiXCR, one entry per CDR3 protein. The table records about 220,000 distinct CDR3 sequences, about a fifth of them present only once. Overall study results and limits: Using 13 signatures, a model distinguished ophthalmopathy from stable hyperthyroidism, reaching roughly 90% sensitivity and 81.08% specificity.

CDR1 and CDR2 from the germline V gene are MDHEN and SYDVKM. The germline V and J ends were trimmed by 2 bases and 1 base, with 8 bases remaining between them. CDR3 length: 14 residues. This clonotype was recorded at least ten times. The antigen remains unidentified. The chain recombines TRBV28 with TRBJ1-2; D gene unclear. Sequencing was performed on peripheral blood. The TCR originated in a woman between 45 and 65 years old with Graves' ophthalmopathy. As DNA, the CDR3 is TGTGCCAGCAGTTTAGTTAGAGATAACTATGGCTACACCTTC. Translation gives CASSLVRDNYGYTF.